This T cell receptor beta chain is from a study of T cells in Graves' hyperthyroidism and ophthalmopathy. Study-wide context: Before any treatment, at initial diagnosis, peripheral blood was collected.

Notes on the study in general: The majority of expanded thyroid clonotypes above 0.001 also appeared in blood.

V dropped 6 bases and J dropped 8; count of bases not matched to a gene: 12. The CDR3 length is 14 residues. Germline V gives CDR1 SNHLY, CDR2 FYNNEI. To note about this clonotype: Its antigen is undetermined.

RNA transcripts served as the template for amplifying TCR beta CDR3 regions. TCR CDR3 regions were first amplified by RT-PCR with HTBI primers. MiXCR was run by TCRdb on the multiplex PCR reads, yielding one entry per CDR3 protein. The sample lists 37,000 or so distinct CDR3 sequences, 50% to 55% occurring once. The PBMCs had their origin in 7.5 to 10 ml of fresh peripheral blood. The chain employs TRBV2 and TRBJ1-2, with 7 bases identical to TRBD1. Sequencing input: blood. The sequence was obtained from a middle-aged man with Graves' ophthalmopathy. CDR3 sequence reads: CASSPHRDSSGYTF. The CDR3 region has the DNA TGTGCCAGCAGCCCTCACAGGGACAGCTCCGGCTACACCTTC.